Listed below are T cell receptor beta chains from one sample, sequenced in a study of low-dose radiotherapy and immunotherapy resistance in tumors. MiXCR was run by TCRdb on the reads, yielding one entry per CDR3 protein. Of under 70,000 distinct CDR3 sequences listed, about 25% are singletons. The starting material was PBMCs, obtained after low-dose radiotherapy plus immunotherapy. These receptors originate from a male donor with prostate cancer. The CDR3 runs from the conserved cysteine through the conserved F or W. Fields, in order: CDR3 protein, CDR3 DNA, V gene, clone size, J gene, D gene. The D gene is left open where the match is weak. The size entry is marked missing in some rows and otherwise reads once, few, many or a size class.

CAISGTGSFGSYEQYF TGTGCCATCAGTGGGACAGGGTCGTTTGGCTCCTACGAGCAGTACTTC TRBV10-3 many TRBJ2-7 TRBD1
CASSQDWGGSETQYF TGTGCCAGCAGCCAAGATTGGGGGGGTTCGGAGACCCAGTACTTC TRBV4-2 many TRBJ2-5 TRBD2
CSARPPRGGSTDTQYF TGCAGTGCTAGACCCCCTAGAGGGGGCTCCACAGATACGCAGTATTTT TRBV20-1 many TRBJ2-3 TRBD1
CASSQIPDRGGTDTQYF TGCGCCAGCAGCCAAATCCCGGACAGGGGAGGGACAGATACGCAGTATTTT TRBV4-1 many TRBJ2-3 TRBD1
CASSYGTSNQPQHF TGTGCCAGCAGTTACGGCACCTCGAATCAGCCCCAGCATTTT TRBV6-6 many TRBJ1-5 NA
CASSRDRGSGWAPQYF TGTGCCAGCAGTCGGGACAGGGGTTCCGGTTGGGCCCCCCAGTACTTC TRBV28 many TRBJ2-7 TRBD1
CASSSNRGLSEKLFF TGTGCCAGCAGCTCTAACAGGGGGCTGAGTGAAAAACTGTTTTTT TRBV27 few TRBJ1-4 TRBD1
CSARQLAGGDYEQYF TGCAGTGCTAGGCAGCTAGCGGGGGGGGACTACGAGCAGTACTTC TRBV20-1 many TRBJ2-7 TRBD2
CASSPRGARDYGYTF TGTGCCAGCAGCCCCCGGGGGGCTAGGGACTATGGCTACACCTTC TRBV5-3 NA TRBJ1-2 NA
CASGPGYNEQFF TGCGCCAGCGGCCCTGGATACAATGAGCAGTTCTTC TRBV5-1 NA TRBJ2-1 NA
CATSRPGQPNEKLFF TGTGCCACCAGTCGACCGGGACAGCCTAATGAAAAACTGTTTTTT TRBV24-1 many TRBJ1-4 TRBD1
CASRTSGSSVVETQYF TGCGCCAGCAGGACTAGCGGGAGTAGCGTCGTGGAGACCCAGTACTTC TRBV5-1 NA TRBJ2-5 TRBD2
CASSRGTASYEQYF TGTGCCAGCAGCCGCGGGACAGCCTCCTACGAGCAGTACTTC TRBV11-3 many TRBJ2-7 NA
CASSSGLGETQYF TGTGCCAGTAGTTCGGGACTCGGAGAGACCCAGTACTTC TRBV19 many TRBJ2-5 NA
CASSLVVGQGYNEQFF TGCGCCAGCAGCTTGGTGGTGGGACAGGGATACAATGAGCAGTTCTTC TRBV5-1 many TRBJ2-1 TRBD1
CSATPSTDTQYF TGCAGTGCTACCCCAAGCACAGATACGCAGTATTTT TRBV20-1 NA TRBJ2-3 NA
CASSFAQPMEQYF TGTGCCAGCAGCTTCGCACAGCCTATGGAGCAGTACTTC TRBV5-6 many TRBJ2-7 NA
CASSGDAGLNTGELFF TGTGCCAGCAGCGGGGACGCGGGGCTTAACACCGGGGAGCTGTTTTTT TRBV5-6 NA TRBJ2-2 NA
CASSLGPGNTEAFF TGTGCCAGCAGTTTAGGACCCGGGAACACTGAAGCTTTCTTT TRBV27 many TRBJ1-1 NA
CASSLAGGQPQHF TGCGCCAGCAGCTTGGCAGGGGGTCAGCCCCAGCATTTT TRBV5-1 many TRBJ1-5 TRBD1
CASSLVQGATEAFF TGTGCCAGCAGCTTGGTTCAGGGGGCCACTGAAGCTTTCTTT TRBV7-8 many TRBJ1-1 TRBD1
CASSLAQRGEAFF TGCGCCAGCAGCTTGGCTCAGCGGGGTGAAGCTTTCTTT TRBV5-1 many TRBJ1-1 NA
CSAIGQLNSNQPQHF TGCAGTGCTATAGGACAGTTAAATAGCAATCAGCCCCAGCATTTT TRBV20-1 many TRBJ1-5 NA
CSARGGLGSYNEQFF TGCAGTGCTAGGGGCGGACTAGGCTCCTACAATGAGCAGTTCTTC TRBV20-1 many TRBJ2-1 TRBD2
CASSLDREAGGGETQYF TGTGCCAGCAGCTTAGATCGGGAAGCGGGGGGCGGAGAGACCCAGTACTTC TRBV11-2 NA TRBJ2-5 TRBD2
CASSQDVAQPSPAFF TGTGCCAGCAGCCAAGACGTCGCCCAACCAAGCCCGGCTTTCTTT TRBV4-2 many TRBJ1-1 NA
CASSLSVETQYF TGTGCCAGCAGCTTATCTGTTGAGACCCAGTACTTC TRBV7-9 many TRBJ2-5 NA
CASNPGTGPYEQYF TGCGCCAGCAACCCCGGGACGGGTCCCTACGAGCAGTACTTC TRBV5-1 NA TRBJ2-7 NA
CSARAGTGGYEQYF TGCAGTGCTAGAGCCGGGACAGGGGGCTACGAGCAGTACTTC TRBV20-1 NA TRBJ2-7 TRBD1
CASSQGVDSGNTIYF TGTGCCAGCAGCCAAGGGGTGGACTCTGGAAACACCATATATTTT TRBV3-1 many TRBJ1-3 NA
CASSQGRQGIKSYNEQFF TGTGCCAGCAGCCAGGGCCGACAGGGAATAAAGTCCTACAATGAGCAGTTCTTC TRBV5-4 once TRBJ2-1 TRBD1
CSARTGGRNTIYF TGCAGCGCCCGGACGGGGGGGAGAAACACCATATATTTT TRBV29-1 many TRBJ1-3 NA
CSAYDRGHYGYTF TGCAGTGCTTACGACAGGGGGCATTACGGCTACACCTTC TRBV20-1 many TRBJ1-2 TRBD1
CATSDGGDYEQYF TGTGCCACCAGTGATGGGGGAGACTACGAGCAGTACTTC TRBV24-1 many TRBJ2-7 NA
CASSPRDGSGNTIYF TGTGCCAGCTCACCCCGGGACGGATCTGGAAACACCATATATTTT TRBV18 NA TRBJ1-3 NA
CASSLRTQETQYF TGTGCCAGCAGCCTCCGAACACAAGAGACCCAGTACTTC TRBV3-1 many TRBJ2-5 NA
CASSQTQTNSEQYF TGCGCCAGCAGCCAAACCCAAACCAATAGCGAGCAGTACTTC TRBV5-1 many TRBJ2-7 NA
CASSGRTNTGELFF TGTGCCAGCAGTGGTCGGACGAACACCGGGGAGCTGTTTTTT TRBV25-1 many TRBJ2-2 NA
CASSPPRGNTGELFF TGTGCCAGCTCACCACCCCGGGGGAACACCGGGGAGCTGTTTTTT TRBV18 many TRBJ2-2 NA
CATSVEGAVDEQFF TGTGCCACCAGTGTCGAGGGAGCTGTCGATGAGCAGTTCTTC TRBV24-1 many TRBJ2-1 NA
CASSLRGGVKTQYF TGTGCCAGCAGCCTACGGGGTGGGGTCAAGACCCAGTACTTC TRBV7-8 many TRBJ2-5 NA
CSARELLAGFNEQFF TGCAGTGCTAGAGAGCTACTAGCGGGGTTCAATGAGCAGTTCTTC TRBV20-1 many TRBJ2-1 TRBD2
CASSLGDRARDTQYF TGTGCCAGCAGCTTGGGGGACAGGGCGAGAGATACGCAGTATTTT TRBV5-6 many TRBJ2-3 TRBD1
CASSSPGVTEAFF TGTGCCAGCAGTTCGCCCGGAGTAACTGAAGCTTTCTTT TRBV6-2/TRBV6-3 many TRBJ1-1 NA
CASSPPASGGYEQYF TGTGCCAGCAGCCCACCCGCTAGCGGGGGGTACGAGCAGTACTTC TRBV6-6 medium-sized TRBJ2-7 TRBD2
CSVVTAATNTGELFF TGCAGCGTTGTCACGGCAGCGACGAACACCGGGGAGCTGTTTTTT TRBV29-1 many TRBJ2-2 NA
CASSFPHRGNEQFF TGTGCCAGCAGTTTTCCACACAGGGGAAATGAGCAGTTCTTC TRBV28 many TRBJ2-1 TRBD1
CTSSQAPSGGRYEQYF TGTACCAGCAGCCAAGCCCCTAGCGGGGGGCGCTACGAGCAGTACTTC TRBV3-1 many TRBJ2-7 TRBD2